This T cell receptor (beta chain) was identified in a study of T cells in Graves' hyperthyroidism and ophthalmopathy. This clonotype turned up a few times. What was amplified from RNA transcripts were TCR beta CDR3 regions. The HTBI primer set was used in a first-round RT-PCR of the TCR CDR3. TCRdb reprocessed the multiplex PCR reads via MiXCR and lists one record per CDR3 protein. The data contain about 300,000 distinct CDR3 sequences, 15% to 20% of them seen just once; the ten biggest clones take up less than 45%. Uncontrolled infection, other autoimmune disease, pregnancy and lactation each barred patients from inclusion. Diagnosis rested on symptoms, serum thyroxine and TRAb, thyroid ultrasound, and orbital computed tomography. Each 10 ml fresh peripheral blood draw supplied the PBMCs. The clonotype originates from a man aged 45-60 years with Graves' ophthalmopathy. Sequenced sample: blood.

The DNA of the CDR3 is TGTGCCAGCAGCCCGGTGATGGGCGCTCAGCCCCAGCATTTT. Its translation: CASSPVMGAQPQHF. V and J are TRBV27 and TRBJ1-5; D call uncertain. The V and J ends lost 6 bases and 6 bases respectively, with 15 bases between them. The CDR3 length is 14 residues. Germline V lookup: CDR1 MNHEY, CDR2 SMNVEV (reference sequence).